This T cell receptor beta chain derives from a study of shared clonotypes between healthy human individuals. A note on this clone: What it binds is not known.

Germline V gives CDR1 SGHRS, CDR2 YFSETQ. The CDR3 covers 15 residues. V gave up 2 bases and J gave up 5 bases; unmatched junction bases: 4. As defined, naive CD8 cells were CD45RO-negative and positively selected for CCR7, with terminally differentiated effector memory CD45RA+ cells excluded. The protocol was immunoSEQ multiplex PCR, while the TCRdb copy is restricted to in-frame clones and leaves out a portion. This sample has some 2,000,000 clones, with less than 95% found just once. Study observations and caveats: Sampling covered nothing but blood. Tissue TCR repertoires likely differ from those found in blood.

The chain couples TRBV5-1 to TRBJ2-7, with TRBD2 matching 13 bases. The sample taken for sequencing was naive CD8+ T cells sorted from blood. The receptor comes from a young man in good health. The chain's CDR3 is CASSFGLAGADEQYF. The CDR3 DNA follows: TGCGCCAGCAGCTTCGGACTAGCGGGAGCTGACGAGCAGTACTTC. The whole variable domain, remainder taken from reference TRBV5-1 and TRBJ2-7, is KAGVTQTPRYLIKTRGQQVTLSCSPISGHRSVSWYQQTPGQGLQFLFEYFSETQRNKGNFPGRFSGRQFSNSRSEMNVSTLELGDSALYLCASSFGLAGADEQYFGPGTRLTVT.